This T cell receptor (beta chain) was documented in a study of preoperative IRX-2 immunotherapy in early breast cancer. Generated by immunoSEQ multiplex PCR, the TCRdb table keeps only in-frame clones and is missing some. This sample has some 30,000 clones, with roughly four fifths found just once. The treatment denotes: preoperative locoregional IRX-2 cytokine immunotherapy. The sequence was collected from a human donor with breast cancer. Specimen: lymph node tissue, collected from a patient treated with IRX-2 immunotherapy.

The CDR3 reads CASSDPTANNYGYTF. The CDR3 nucleotides are TGTGCCAGCAGCGATCCGACAGCCAACAACTATGGCTACACCTTC. J is TRBJ1-2 and V is TRBV11-3, with a weak D call TRBD1 (5 bases). The ends were cut back, 5 bases at V and 2 bases at J, with 15 bases in the middle. Germline CDR1 reads SGHNT; CDR2 reads YENEEA. There are 15 residues in the CDR3.